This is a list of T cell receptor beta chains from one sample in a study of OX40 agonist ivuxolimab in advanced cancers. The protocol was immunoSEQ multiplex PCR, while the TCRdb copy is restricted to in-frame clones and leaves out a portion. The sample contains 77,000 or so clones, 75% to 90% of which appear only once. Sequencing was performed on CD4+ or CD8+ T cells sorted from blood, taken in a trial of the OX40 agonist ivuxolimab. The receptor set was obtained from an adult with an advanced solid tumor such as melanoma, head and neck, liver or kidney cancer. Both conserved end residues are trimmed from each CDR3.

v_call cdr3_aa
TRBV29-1 SVKGDIRTDTQY
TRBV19 ASNRGDTGELF
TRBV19 ASRRDYNSPLH
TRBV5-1 ASSFLGTSGETQY
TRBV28 RTDGRGPLH
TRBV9 ASSVGTSGIGLETQY
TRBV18 ASSPPASGSYEQY
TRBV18 ASSPGTGGDTQY
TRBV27 ASTAQNALNEQF
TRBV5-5 ASSRTGPSRTEAF
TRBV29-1 SVRDRAMNTEAF
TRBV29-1 SVEGEWTGRADTQY
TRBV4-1 ASSIPLRDTEAF
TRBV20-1 SAGGWTQY
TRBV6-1 ASSERLGGGQRQETQY
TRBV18 ASSPGGEGQPQH
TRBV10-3 AIRPRPGAGELF
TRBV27 PPGASPLH
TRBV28 ASDRGGLAGVGGELF
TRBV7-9 ASSFRDAYEQY
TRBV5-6 ASSLGDKIHYGYT
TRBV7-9 ASSLGTVNTGELF
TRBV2 ASSELGWADTQY
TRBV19 ASSTLLKQETQY
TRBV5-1 ASSSTLTSTNTEAF
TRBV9 ASSVGLASTYEQY
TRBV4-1 ASSQETSRDEQY
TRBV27 ASSTRGLYNSPLH
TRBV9 ASSVATQAYLLR
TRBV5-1 ASTDREANEQF
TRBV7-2 ASSLTVNTGELF
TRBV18 ASSPDRGKTQY
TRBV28 ASSQPGTREQF
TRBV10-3 AINPRGPSYNEQF
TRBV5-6 ASRQAGWGETQY
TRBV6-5 ASSYEGGGSYEQY
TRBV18 ASSPLPQGGSGPTNYGYT
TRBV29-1 SVDSTDTQY
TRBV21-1 ASSKGQREMEETQY
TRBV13 ASRSGARSYEQY
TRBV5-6 ASSLLAGGETQY
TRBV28 ASSYGLAEGSGDTQY
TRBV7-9 ASSSRKAGNYGYT
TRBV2 ASSTRQGGNQPQH
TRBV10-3 AISDLASNTEAF
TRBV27 ASSLTGGSGANVLT
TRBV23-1 ASSQWAREQY
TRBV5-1 ASSLTSGSYEQY
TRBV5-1 ASSFLGLAGVYNEQF
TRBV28 ASSPEGAGNTIY
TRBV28 ASTYGADGYT
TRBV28 ASSLRVGADTQY
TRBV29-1 SVEDPCGLAGSYEQY